The sequence of this T cell receptor beta chain was determined in a study of post-analysis software for immune sequencing data (dated by TCRdb to between 2014 and 2017). Regarding the complete study: Relapsing-remitting, secondary progressive and progressive-relapsing multiple sclerosis were recorded as disease courses, and subtype annotation was lacking for some patients. The patient repertoires were set against 10 to 11 previously published healthy control repertoires from donors whose ages ranged from roughly 6 to 25 years. A subset of samples was prepared in parallel using single-end sample barcoding, then pooled and co-amplified after Illumina adapter ligation.

Trimming accounts for 3 bases at V and 5 bases at J, while the number of junction bases matched to no gene is 5. Its CDR3 holds 15 amino acids, cysteine through phenylalanine. The only DNA kept is the CDR3, 45 bases in frame from the first base. Sequences LNHDA (CDR1) and SQIVND (CDR2) are obtained from the germline V gene (reference sequence). The library was prepared using PCR. TCRdb records Illumina HiSeq 2500 as the sequencer. To reduce PCR and sequencing biases, unique molecular identifiers were built into the TCR beta cDNA libraries. Some 500,000 cDNA molecules were obtained for every 1 to 10 million input T cells, so each molecule roughly corresponded to one T cell. Patient libraries were prepared and sequenced with the same protocol used for the earlier healthy control dataset. Within a given batch, samples were prepared together, multiplexed and sequenced on the same HiSeq lane. In the paper's pipeline: Raw barcoded reads were processed with MIGEC, and single-read molecular identifier groups were discarded before consensus assembly and CDR3 extraction. VDJtools was used for post-analysis of the clonotype tables, and diversity was normalized by down-sampling every dataset to the size of the smallest sample. In repertoire overlap clustering, CDR3 amino acid sequences, but not nucleotide sequences, were matched to correct batch-related cross-sample contamination. The raw public data were reprocessed by TCRdb itself: fastp quality trimming at Q25, MiXCR clonotype calling, in-frame beta chains only. Each entry is one CDR3 protein sequence, shown with its most common DNA and genes. TCRdb, rather than the study authors, made the V and J calls. This sample has approximately 730,000 distinct CDR3 sequences in its table, and about 32% of those were observed once. In total, the top ten clones hold around 0.56% of the sample.

Broad study findings and their caveats: Patients showed significantly higher frequencies than controls for five TRBV segments, among them TRBV5-6, TRBV5-1 and TRBV20-1. Multiple sclerosis patients had significantly lower normalized Chao1 diversity than controls, a result that suggests substantial peripheral T-cell clonal expansion. The control group was slightly older than the multiple sclerosis patient group. Direct clustering with F measure showed strong co-clustering of samples prepared in the same batch, prompting a batch-effect correction.

To demonstrate the VDJtools post-analysis software, the study profiled TCR beta repertoires from the peripheral blood of about a dozen young patients with multiple sclerosis. The patients with multiple sclerosis were children and adolescents between roughly 6 and 15 years of age. The table lists this clonotype with a few counts. Its antigen remains unidentified. Base quality data are lacking; no much larger clone is found one base away. This receptor was taken from a girl aged 10 to 17 with multiple sclerosis. The V gene is TRBV19 and the J gene is TRBJ2-1, and 9 bases in between align with TRBD1. The sequencing sample was made of blood. The nucleotide sequence reads TGTGCCAGTAGTATTTCGACAGGGGGTAACAATGAGCAGTTCTTC. Translated, this gives CASSISTGGNNEQFF.